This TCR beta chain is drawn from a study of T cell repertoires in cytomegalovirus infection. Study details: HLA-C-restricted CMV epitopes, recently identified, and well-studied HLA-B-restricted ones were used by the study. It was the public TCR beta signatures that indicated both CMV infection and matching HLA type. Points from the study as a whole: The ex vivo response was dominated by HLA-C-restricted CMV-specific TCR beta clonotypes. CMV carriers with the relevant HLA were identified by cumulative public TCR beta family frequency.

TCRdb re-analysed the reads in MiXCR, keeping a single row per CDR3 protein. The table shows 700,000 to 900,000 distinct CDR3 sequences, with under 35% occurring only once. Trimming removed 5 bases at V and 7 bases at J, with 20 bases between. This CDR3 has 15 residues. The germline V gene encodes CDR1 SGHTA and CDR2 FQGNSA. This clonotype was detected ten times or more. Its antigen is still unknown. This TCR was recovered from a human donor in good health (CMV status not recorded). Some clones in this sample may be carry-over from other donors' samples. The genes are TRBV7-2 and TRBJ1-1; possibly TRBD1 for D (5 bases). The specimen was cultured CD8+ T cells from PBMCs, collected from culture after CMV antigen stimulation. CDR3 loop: CASSAPIRQNLEAFF. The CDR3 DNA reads TGTGCCAGCAGCGCACCAATCCGACAGAACCTTGAAGCTTTCTTT.